This T cell receptor (beta chain) was obtained from a study of T cell responses to AZD1222 COVID-19 vaccine. Findings and limits, study-wide: The donor group comprised mostly white British people and more females; the analysis possibly underestimated clonal diversity.

Generated by immunoSEQ multiplex PCR, the TCRdb table keeps only in-frame clones and is missing some. The data hold about 42,000 clones, with more than 70% observed a single time. On this clone itself: Its antigen remains unknown.

This TCR was sampled from an adult who received the AZD1222 COVID-19 vaccine. Sequenced here: peripheral blood, sampled 28 days after the second AZD1222 dose.

The CDR3 region has the DNA TGTGCCAGCAGCCCCTCCATCGGGAGGGCGGAGACCCAGTACTTC. It codes for CASSPSIGRAETQYF. The chain carries TRBV9 and TRBJ2-5, with 8 bases fitting TRBD2. This CDR3 has 15 residues. The V segment lost 4 bases and the J segment 5 bases; nucleotides outside the gene matches: 10. CDR1 and CDR2 from the germline V gene are SGDLS and YYNGEE. The entire variable domain, with the rest obtained from reference TRBV9 and TRBJ2-5, is as follows: DSGVTQTPKHLITATGQRVTLRCSPRSGDLSVYWYQQSLDQGLQFLIQYYNGEERAKGNILERFSAQQFPDLHSELNLSSLELGDSALYFCASSPSIGRAETQYFGPGTRLLVL.